These 31 T cell receptor beta chains were sequenced from one sample in a study of blood T cell repertoires in COVID-19. TCRdb's copy holds only in-frame clones and misses some; the assay was immunoSEQ multiplex PCR. The table records about 270,000 clones, about four fifths of them present only once. Sequenced: peripheral blood. All receptors come from a human donor with COVID-19, enrolled during active disease. The donor label of this sample is uncertain.

Concerning this clone: Other DNA sequences within the sample encode an identical CDR3. V is TRBV3-1 (or the pseudogene TRBV3-2) and J is TRBJ1-5; no reliable D call. Deletions cut 0 bases from V and 4 bases from J, with 4 bases between. The CDR3 extends over 13 amino acids. CDR1 and CDR2 from the germline V gene are LGHDT and YNNKEL (reference sequence). The CDR3 protein is CASSQDYNQPQHF. CDR3 DNA: TGTGCCAGCAGCCAAGATTATAATCAGCCCCAGCATTTT.

The chain combines TRBV3-1 (or the pseudogene TRBV3-2) with TRBJ2-7; 9 bases are shared with TRBD1. This CDR3 has 14 amino acids. Germline CDR1 LGHDT, CDR2 YNNKEL (reference sequence). V lost 1 base, J lost 4 bases, and 2 bases stayed unmatched. Here the CDR3 DNA reads TGTGCCAGCAGCCAAGGGACAGGGGCATACGAGCAGTACTTC. Protein product: CASSQGTGAYEQYF.

The CDR3 nucleotides read TGTGCCAGCACTAGAGGACTAGCGGACTACGAGCAGTACTTC. Translated, it gives CASTRGLADYEQYF. This rearrangement joins TRBV6-5 to TRBJ2-7, with 10 nucleotides matching TRBD2. Per the germline V gene, CDR1 is MNHEY and CDR2 is SVGAGI. The CDR3 is made up of 14 amino acids. Trimming cost V 7 bases and J 3 bases; bases outside gene matches: 6.

J is TRBJ2-7 and V is TRBV5-1; D ambiguous. The CDR3 is 13 amino acids. CDR1 is SGHRS, CDR2 YFSETQ, per germline. The V gene lost 0 bases and the J gene lost 3 bases, with 7 bases spanning the gap. CDR3 bases: TGCGCCAGCAGCTTGGGAGGTTACTACGAGCAGTACTTC. Translating gives CASSLGGYYEQYF. The full variable domain, in which reference TRBV5-1 and TRBJ2-7 provide the parts outside the CDR3, is KAGVTQTPRYLIKTRGQQVTLSCSPISGHRSVSWYQQTPGQGLQFLFEYFSETQRNKGNFPGRFSGRQFSNSRSEMNVSTLELGDSALYLCASSLGGYYEQYFGPGTRLTVT.

A note on this clone: Sequence at one end of the junction differs from germline and may be a read error. This chain links TRBV7-7 with TRBJ2-5, with 7 positions matching TRBD2. The CDR3 extends over 16 amino acids. Germline V gives CDR1 SSHAT, CDR2 FNYEAQ (reference sequence). This CDR3 reads CASSFTQAGEGETQYF. As DNA, the CDR3 is TGTGCTAGCAGCTTCACCCAGGCCGGGGAGGGGGAGACCCAGTACTTC.

The chain recombines TRBV27 with TRBJ1-4; possible D gene TRBD1, 6 bases. Germline V gene sequence: CDR1 MNHEY, CDR2 SMNVEV (reference sequence). V was shortened by 5 bases and J by 4 bases, with 23 bases between the two germline ends. This CDR3 spans 18 amino acids. CDR3 nucleotides: TGTGCCAGCAGTAACCTGGTGACTGTACAGGGTGGTAATGAAAAACTGTTTTTT. Translated, it gives CASSNLVTVQGGNEKLFF.

The J gene is TRBJ2-7, the V gene TRBV19; D is unresolved. Germline assignment: CDR1 LNHDA and CDR2 SQIVND (reference sequence). This CDR3 contains 14 residues. The V gene lost 10 bases and the J gene lost 3 bases, with 19 bases spanning the gap. In nucleotides, the CDR3 is TGTGCCACCCGACTTCCTCCACCAAGCTACGAGCAGTACTTC. It translates to CATRLPPPSYEQYF.

This chain uses TRBV11-3 with TRBJ1-1; D is possibly TRBD1 (6 bases). There are 14 residues in the CDR3. V was trimmed by 1 base and J by 4 bases, leaving 10 bases between them. Germline CDR1 and CDR2: SGHNT and YENEEA. CDR3 region: CASSLGSTGTEAFF. In nucleotides, the CDR3 is TGTGCCAGCAGCTTAGGGTCGACAGGCACTGAAGCTTTCTTT.

This chain uses TRBV28 with TRBJ2-3, with TRBD2 matching over 8 bases. Germline-derived CDR1 and CDR2 are MDHEN and SYDVKM. V lost 5 bases, J lost 1 base, and 8 bases stayed unmatched. This CDR3 region has 16 residues. The CDR3 bases are TGTGCCAGCAGTACTCCAAGCGGGAGCGGCACAGATACGCAGTATTTT. This codes for CASSTPSGSGTDTQYF.

The V call is TRBV5-6, the J call TRBJ2-1, with TRBD1 matching 9 bases. Germline loops: CDR1 SGHDT, CDR2 YYEEEE. J gave up 6 bases and V 1 base, and 8 bases lay outside the gene matches. CDR3 length: 16 amino acids. CDR3 region: CASSLPGTGRLNEQFF. The CDR3 DNA sequence: TGTGCCAGCAGCTTGCCGGGGACAGGGCGACTCAATGAGCAGTTCTTC. Full variable domain (rest looked up from reference TRBV5-6 and TRBJ2-1): DAGVTQSPTHLIKTRGQQVTLRCSPKSGHDTVSWYQQALGQGPQFIFQYYEEEERQRGNFPDRFSGHQFPNYSSELNVNALLLGDSALYLCASSLPGTGRLNEQFFGPGTRLTVL.

The chain is built from TRBV29-1 and TRBJ2-1; D call uncertain. The CDR3 contains 13 residues. V was cut by 3 bases and J by 8 bases, with 14 bases left in between. Germline V gene lookup returns CDR1 SQVTM and CDR2 ANQGSEA. CDR3 sequence (DNA): TGCAGCGTTGAGTTCAACGTTGCGGATGAGCAGTTCTTC. This gives the protein CSVEFNVADEQFF.

V is TRBV6-5 and J is TRBJ1-2, with D maybe TRBD1 (6 bases). This CDR3 is 13 amino acids long. The V end lost 0 bases, the J end lost 4 bases, and 6 bases lay between the germline ends. CDR1 and CDR2 from the germline V gene are MNHEY and SVGAGI. The CDR3 DNA sequence: TGTGCCAGCAGTTACTCGGACAGCTATGGCTACACCTTC. Translation gives CASSYSDSYGYTF.

The chain links TRBV27 to TRBJ1-2; no clear D. The CDR3 is 15 amino acids. The V and J ends lost 4 bases and 8 bases respectively, with 20 bases between them. Germline-derived CDR1 and CDR2 are MNHEY and SMNVEV (reference sequence). CDR3 in DNA: TGTGCCAGCAGTTCCGCGGCCCCTCCTGCTGGAGGCTACACCTTC. Translating it yields CASSSAAPPAGGYTF.

The chain recombines TRBV29-1 with TRBJ1-2; no reliable D call. Trimming took 3 bases from V and 2 from J, leaving 7 bases between them. The length of the CDR3 is 12 residues. Per germline, CDR1 SQVTM and CDR2 ANQGSEA. The CDR3, as DNA: TGCAGCGTTGAGAACGGGAACTATGGCTACACCTTC. This encodes CSVENGNYGYTF.

This chain connects TRBV9 to TRBJ2-5; 7 nucleotides match TRBD1. The ends lost 2 bases at V and 5 bases at J; junction bases unmatched: 6. Per the germline V gene, CDR1 is SGDLS and CDR2 is YYNGEE. This CDR3 region has 14 residues. The CDR3, as DNA: TGTGCCAGCAGCGTCGGACAGGTGGGGGAGACCCAGTACTTC. Translating it yields CASSVGQVGETQYF.

This sequence joins TRBV7-8 and TRBJ2-1, with TRBD2 identical over 7 bases. J lost 6 bases, V lost 3 bases, and 8 bases had no gene match. CDR1 SGHVS and CDR2 FQNEAQ come from the germline V gene. The CDR3 length is 15 residues. CDR3 residues: CASSFKRDPSNEQFF. CDR3 in DNA: TGTGCCAGCAGCTTTAAGCGGGATCCCTCCAATGAGCAGTTCTTC.

Worth noting for this clone: One end of the junction is discordant with germline, which a read error may explain. The gene calls are TRBV30 and TRBJ2-3, with 9 bases aligning to TRBD2. Germline lookup yields CDR1 GTSNPN and CDR2 SVGIG (reference sequence). The CDR3 covers 11 residues. The DNA for the CDR3 is TGTGCCTGGAGTGAAGGGACTAGCCCAGATTTT. This gives the protein CAWSEGTSPDF.

The sample holds one count of this clone. The chain links TRBV6-5 to TRBJ1-2; no clear D. Trimming left V 2 bases short and J 0 bases short, with 4 bases between. This CDR3 contains 13 residues. Germline V lookup: CDR1 MNHEY, CDR2 SVGAGI. In DNA form, the CDR3 reads TGTGCCAGCAGTTACACAGCTAACTATGGCTACACCTTC. Translation: CASSYTANYGYTF.

Only a few counts were recorded for this clone. V usage is TRBV6-4 and J usage is TRBJ1-1; unclear D gene. The CDR3 loop spans 13 amino acids. V gave up 9 bases and J gave up 3 bases, with 14 bases separating them. Germline CDR1 MRHNA, CDR2 SNTAGT. The CDR3 nucleotides are TGTGCCAGGCCGAGAGGGATGGACACTGAAGCTTTCTTT. This gives the protein CARPRGMDTEAFF.

With regard to this clone: Other DNA sequences in this specimen translate into the identical CDR3. This chain uses TRBV5-1 with TRBJ1-1; D ambiguous. The CDR3 is made up of 14 amino acids. Germline lookup yields CDR1 SGHRS and CDR2 YFSETQ. V was cut by 0 bases and J by 3 bases, with 9 bases left in between. CDR3 residues: CASSLASGDTEAFF. CDR3 coding DNA: TGCGCCAGCAGCTTGGCCAGCGGGGACACTGAAGCTTTCTTT. Looking up the rest from reference TRBV5-1 and TRBJ1-1 gives the full variable domain: KAGVTQTPRYLIKTRGQQVTLSCSPISGHRSVSWYQQTPGQGLQFLFEYFSETQRNKGNFPGRFSGRQFSNSRSEMNVSTLELGDSALYLCASSLASGDTEAFFGQGTRLTVV.

The J gene is TRBJ2-7, the V gene TRBV5-6; TRBD1 aligns across 8 bases. With 4 bases clipped from V and 2 bases from J, the junction kept 8 bases outside the gene matches. From germline, CDR1 is SGHDT and CDR2 YYEEEE. The CDR3 loop spans 15 amino acids. CDR3 protein: CASSPGTGLTYEQYF. The CDR3 bases are TGTGCCAGCAGCCCCGGGACAGGCTTAACCTACGAGCAGTACTTC. Full variable domain (missing parts from reference TRBV5-6 and TRBJ2-7): DAGVTQSPTHLIKTRGQQVTLRCSPKSGHDTVSWYQQALGQGPQFIFQYYEEEERQRGNFPDRFSGHQFPNYSSELNVNALLLGDSALYLCASSPGTGLTYEQYFGPGTRLTVT.

The CDR3 DNA is TGTGCCAGCACCCCGGGGACTAGCCCCTACGAGCAGTACTTC. Translating gives CASTPGTSPYEQYF. The rearrangement uses TRBV11-2 and TRBJ2-7, with TRBD2 matching over 9 bases. V dropped 7 bases and J dropped 2; count of bases not matched to a gene: 6. Germline V gene lookup returns CDR1 SGHAT and CDR2 FQNNGV. This CDR3 comprises 14 residues.

This clone was seen a single time. Other DNA sequences in this specimen translate into the identical CDR3. The V and J genes are TRBV28 and TRBJ1-5; no definite D call. Germline V lookup: CDR1 MDHEN, CDR2 SYDVKM. V shed 2 bases and J shed 9 bases, with 8 bases lying between them. The CDR3 is 12 amino acids. The CDR3 loop is CASSLDRRPQHF. For the CDR3, the DNA is TGTGCCAGCAGTTTAGACCGGAGGCCCCAGCATTTT.

V is TRBV6-2 or TRBV6-3 and J is TRBJ1-5, with 7 positions matching TRBD1. The ends lost 2 bases at V and 5 bases at J; junction bases unmatched: 6. This CDR3 is built from 15 residues. The V gene's germline CDR1 is MNHEY and CDR2 SVGEGT. The CDR3 is CASSYVRQGDQPQHF. CDR3 nucleotides: TGTGCCAGCAGTTACGTGCGACAGGGAGATCAGCCCCAGCATTTT.

The chain combines TRBV19 with TRBJ1-2; 9 bases line up with TRBD1. The CDR3 length is 15 residues. Trimming at V came to 4 bases and at J to 7 bases, leaving 10 bases not matched to a gene. The germline gives CDR1 LNHDA, CDR2 SQIVND (reference sequence). The CDR3 DNA sequence: TGTGCCAGTAGTACGTCTTCTACAGGGGGCGGTGGCTACACCTTC. This sequence encodes CASSTSSTGGGGYTF.

This sequence joins TRBV4-1 and TRBJ2-7; weak D call: TRBD1 (5 bases). The V and J ends lost 2 bases and 0 bases respectively, with 20 bases between them. This CDR3 is 18 amino acids long. Germline V CDR1 and CDR2: MGHRA, YSYEKL. The CDR3 here is CASSQSPTPTVISYEQYF. In nucleotides, the CDR3 is TGCGCCAGCAGCCAATCACCTACACCGACAGTTATCTCCTACGAGCAGTACTTC.

The J gene is TRBJ2-5, the V gene TRBV24-1; 10 bases line up with TRBD2. The V segment lost 4 bases and the J segment 5 bases; nucleotides outside the gene matches: 9. The CDR3 totals 16 residues. Germline values: CDR1 KGHDR, CDR2 SFDVKD. This chain's CDR3 is CATSDPTPLAGETQYF. The CDR3 region has the DNA TGTGCCACCAGTGACCCCACACCACTAGCGGGGGAGACCCAGTACTTC.

This sequence joins TRBV2 and TRBJ1-5; maybe TRBD1 (6 bases). Per the germline V gene, CDR1 is SNHLY and CDR2 is FYNNEI. The CDR3 spans 14 residues. V lost 9 bases to trimming and J lost 5 bases, with 17 bases between them. CDR3 loop: CASTTSGTYQPQHF. CDR3 DNA sequence: TGTGCCAGTACCACTTCGGGGACATATCAGCCCCAGCATTTT.

The V and J genes are TRBV6-4 and TRBJ2-1, with a weak D call TRBD1 (5 bases). V dropped 8 bases and J dropped 7 bases, with 18 bases sitting between them. In germline, CDR1 is MRHNA, CDR2 SNTAGT. The CDR3 spans 14 residues. CDR3 residues: CASAPSPGQNEQFF. CDR3 coding DNA: TGTGCCAGCGCGCCCTCCCCAGGGCAGAATGAGCAGTTCTTC.

This clone was recorded a few times. This sequence joins TRBV27 and TRBJ2-1; 13 nucleotides align to TRBD2. V was pared by 6 bases and J by 6 bases, with 8 bases of the junction left unmatched. CDR1 is MNHEY, CDR2 SMNVEV, per germline (reference sequence). This CDR3 has 16 residues. The CDR3 is CASSTATSGRPNEQFF. Written as DNA, the CDR3 is TGTGCCAGCAGCACAGCGACTAGCGGGAGGCCCAATGAGCAGTTCTTC.

This rearrangement joins TRBV7-8 to TRBJ2-4; the match to TRBD2 covers 10 bases. The CDR3 consists of 16 residues. V lost 6 bases, J lost 4 bases, and 9 bases stayed unmatched. The germline gives CDR1 SGHVS, CDR2 FQNEAQ. CDR3 nucleotide sequence: TGTGCCAGCAGACCGTGGACTAGCGGAATTAAAAACATTCAGTACTTC. Translated, it gives CASRPWTSGIKNIQYF.